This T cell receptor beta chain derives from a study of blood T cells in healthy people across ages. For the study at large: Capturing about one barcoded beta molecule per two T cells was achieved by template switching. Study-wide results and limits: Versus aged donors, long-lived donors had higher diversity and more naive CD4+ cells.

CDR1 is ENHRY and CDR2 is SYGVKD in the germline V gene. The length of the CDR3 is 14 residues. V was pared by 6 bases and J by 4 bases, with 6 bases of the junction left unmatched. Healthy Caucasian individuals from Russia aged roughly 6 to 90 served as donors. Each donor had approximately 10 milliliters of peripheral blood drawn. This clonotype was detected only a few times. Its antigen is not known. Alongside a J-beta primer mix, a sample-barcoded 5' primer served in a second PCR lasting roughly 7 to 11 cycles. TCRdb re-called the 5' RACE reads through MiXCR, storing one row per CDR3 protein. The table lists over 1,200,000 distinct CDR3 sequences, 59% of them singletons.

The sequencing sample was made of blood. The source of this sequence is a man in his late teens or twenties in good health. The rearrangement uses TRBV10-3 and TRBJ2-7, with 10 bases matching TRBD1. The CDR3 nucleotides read TGTGCCATCAGCACCGGGACAGGGGAATACGAGCAGTACTTC. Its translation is CAISTGTGEYEQYF.